The T cell receptor beta chain described here comes from a study of CD8 T cells in Susac syndrome. Study findings and constraints: As the study acknowledged, the number of individuals in its TCR sequencing and HLA analysis was relatively small.

cDNA came from roughly 0.5 to 1 ug RNA primed by random hexamers. Amplification of TCR beta CDR3 across 54 Vbeta and 13 Jbeta was performed with immunoSEQ multiplex PCR. TCRdb fed the immunoSEQ multiplex PCR reads into MiXCR, producing one record per CDR3 protein. In the table there are a few hundred thousand distinct CDR3 sequences, approximately 85% of which are singletons. Germline CDR1 reads MGHRA; CDR2 reads YSYEKL. CDR3 size: 13 residues. Trimming shortened V by 2 bases and J by 4 bases, and 6 bases separated the two germline ends. The multiple sclerosis controls were treatment-naive patients with relapsing-remitting disease that was stable or active. Bulk CD8+ and CD4+ cells came from magnetic negative isolation; CD8+ TEMRA by FACS. Points on this clonotype: Its antigen is as yet unknown.

The sequencing input was CD8+ T cells from PBMCs. The chain joins TRBV4-1 to TRBJ1-5; the D is unclear. The TCR originated in a human donor with multiple sclerosis. This CDR3 is CASSQSGNQPQHF. DNA of the CDR3: TGCGCCAGCAGCCAATCGGGAAATCAGCCCCAGCATTTT.